The 10 T cell receptor beta chains in this list originate from one sample, sequenced in a study of blood T cell repertoires in COVID-19. Sequencing was performed with immunoSEQ multiplex PCR; in TCRdb, only in-frame clones are kept and a portion is missing. The data contain 250,000 to 300,000 clones, 88% of them singletons. Sequencing was performed on peripheral blood. The origin of the receptors is a woman aged 40 to 55 who had recovered from COVID-19.

The J gene is TRBJ1-1, the V gene TRBV7-8; 10 bases are a match to TRBD1. This CDR3 contains 15 residues. Trimming took 3 bases from V and 3 from J; bases not matched to a gene: 4. The germline gives CDR1 SGHVS, CDR2 FQNEAQ. The CDR3 is CASSFFGTGDTEAFF. In nucleotides, the CDR3 is TGTGCCAGCAGCTTTTTCGGGACAGGGGACACTGAAGCTTTCTTT.

V gene TRBV7-6 combines with J gene TRBJ1-4, with D perhaps matching TRBD1 (5 bases). With 0 bases removed from V and 7 bases from J, the gap between germline ends came to 15 bases. The CDR3 consists of 16 residues. CDR1 and CDR2 (germline): SGHVS, FNYEAQ. The DNA for the CDR3 is TGTGCCAGCAGCTTAGCAGGGGTTTGGGTCGGTGAAAAACTGTTTTTT. Residues: CASSLAGVWVGEKLFF. Combining the CDR3 with reference TRBV7-6 and TRBJ1-4 gives the whole variable domain GAGVSQSPRYKVTKRGQDVALRCDPISGHVSLYWYRQALGQGPEFLTYFNYEAQQDKSGLPNDRFSAERPEGSISTLTIQRTEQRDSAMYRCASSLAGVWVGEKLFFGSGTQLSVL.

The chain employs TRBV20-1 and TRBJ1-2; a possible D gene is TRBD1 (6 bases). V was trimmed by 3 bases and J by 2 bases, leaving 19 bases between them. Germline CDR1 reads DFQATT; CDR2 reads SNEGSKA (reference sequence). The CDR3 contains 16 residues. The CDR3 is CSASPVTGIRNYGYTF. The DNA of the CDR3 is TGCAGTGCTAGTCCCGTCACAGGGATTCGGAACTATGGCTACACCTTC.

The rearrangement links TRBV29-1 to TRBJ1-1, with a weak D call TRBD1 (6 bases). The CDR3 length is 13 residues. With 4 bases removed from V and 8 bases from J, the gap between germline ends came to 17 bases. The germline CDR1 and CDR2 sequences are SQVTM and ANQGSEA. The CDR3 sequence: CSVVGAGKTEAFF. In DNA, the CDR3 is TGCAGCGTTGTGGGGGCAGGGAAGACCGAAGCTTTCTTT.

The chain combines TRBV7-6 with TRBJ2-6; 8 nucleotides match TRBD2. The CDR3 contains 16 residues. CDR1 is SGHVS and CDR2 is FNYEAQ in the germline V gene. The V gene end was trimmed by 7 bases and the J gene end by 1 base; junction bases not matched to a gene: 6. CDR3: CASTPRGGSGANVLTF. CDR3 bases: TGTGCCAGCACCCCCCGGGGGGGGTCTGGGGCCAACGTCCTGACTTTC.

The chain couples TRBV6-5 to TRBJ1-6, with D uncertain. The CDR3 runs to 14 residues. V lost 8 bases to trimming and J lost 0 bases, with 8 bases between them. Germline assignment: CDR1 MNHEY and CDR2 SVGAGI. CDR3 DNA sequence: TGTGCCAGCTGTCGGAGCTCCTATAATTCACCCCTCCACTTT. Its protein is CASCRSSYNSPLHF.

The chain combines TRBV7-2 with TRBJ1-2; D perhaps matches TRBD1 (5 bases). Trimming pared 4 bases from V and 4 bases from J, leaving 16 bases between. Germline CDR1 and CDR2: SGHTA and FQGNSA. The length of the CDR3 is 15 residues. The CDR3 here is CASSWLRDSRYGYTF. For the CDR3, the DNA is TGTGCCAGCAGCTGGCTCCGGGACTCCCGCTATGGCTACACCTTC.

The table lists this clone with a few counts. The chain combines TRBV6-5 with TRBJ1-2, with 7 nucleotides matching TRBD1. Per the germline V gene, CDR1 is MNHEY and CDR2 is SVGAGI. Trimming removed 7 bases from V and 2 bases from J; junction bases left unmatched: 10. The CDR3 runs to 15 residues. Here the CDR3 reads CASTNGGTANYGYTF. The CDR3 DNA reads TGTGCCAGCACCAACGGCGGGACAGCGAACTATGGCTACACCTTC.

The V call is TRBV6-5, the J call TRBJ2-1; TRBD2 might be the D (6 bases). V shed 2 bases and J shed 4 bases, with 15 bases lying between them. This CDR3 region has 16 residues. Germline CDR1 and CDR2: MNHEY and SVGAGI. CDR3 coding DNA: TGTGCCAGCAGTTACCGCCCCGGGACTCCGTACAATGAGCAGTTCTTC. This gives the protein CASSYRPGTPYNEQFF.

This chain links TRBV27 with TRBJ2-7; 7 bases align to TRBD1. The CDR3 loop spans 17 amino acids. The germline CDR1 and CDR2 sequences are MNHEY and SMNVEV (reference sequence). The V and J ends lost 6 bases and 5 bases, in that order; junction bases with no gene match: 19. Here the CDR3 DNA reads TGTGCCAGCAGCCGGACCGGGACAGTTCTCCTCGGGCACGAGCAGTACTTC. It translates to CASSRTGTVLLGHEQYF.